This T cell receptor (beta chain) was sequenced in a study of blood T cell repertoires in COVID-19. Study background: Spain, Italy and the United States supplied samples that represented acute and convalescent COVID-19.

Authors' analysis steps: From reference gene primer amplification, estimates of nucleated cell counts were derived. Only in-frame clones appear in the TCRdb table, and some are missing; sequencing was by immunoSEQ multiplex PCR. V and J calls and clone size come straight from that table; D and trimming were deduced from the DNA. The repertoire includes 86,000 or so clones, roughly 91% of them detected once, and 1.9% sits in the top ten. The CDR3 consists of 13 residues. Per the germline V gene, CDR1 is SQVTM and CDR2 is ANQGSEA. The J segment lost 11 bases and the V segment lost 5 bases, leaving 12 bases of the junction unmatched.

The rearrangement uses TRBV29-1 and TRBJ1-1; 9 nucleotides match TRBD1. Sequencing was performed on peripheral blood. The TCR comes from a woman aged 45-65 years in a cohort sampled during active COVID-19. CDR3 sequence reads: CSVLARTGEYAFF. CDR3 sequence (DNA): TGCAGCGTTTTAGCCCGGACAGGGGAGTATGCTTTCTTT.